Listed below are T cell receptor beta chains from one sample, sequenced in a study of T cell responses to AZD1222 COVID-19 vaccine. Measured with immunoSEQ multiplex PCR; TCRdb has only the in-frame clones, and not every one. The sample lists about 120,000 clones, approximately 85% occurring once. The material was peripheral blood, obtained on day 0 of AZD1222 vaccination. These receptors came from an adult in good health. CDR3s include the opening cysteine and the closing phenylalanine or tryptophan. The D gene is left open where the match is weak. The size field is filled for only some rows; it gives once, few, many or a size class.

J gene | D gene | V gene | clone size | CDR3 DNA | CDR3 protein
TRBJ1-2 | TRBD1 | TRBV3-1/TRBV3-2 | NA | TGTGCCAGCAGCCTATTACAGGGGGCTACCCGGACTGGCTACACCTTC | CASSLLQGATRTGYTF
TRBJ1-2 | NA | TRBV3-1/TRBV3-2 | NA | TGTGCCAGCAGCCAAGGACACGGCTATGGCTACACCTTC | CASSQGHGYGYTF
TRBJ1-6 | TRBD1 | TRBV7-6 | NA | TGTGCCAGCAGCCCAAGACCGGGACAGGGGGATAATTCACCCCTCCACTTT | CASSPRPGQGDNSPLHF
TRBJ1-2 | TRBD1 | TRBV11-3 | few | TGTGCCAGCAGCTTTTGGGGACAGGGGTTCGGCTACACCTTC | CASSFWGQGFGYTF
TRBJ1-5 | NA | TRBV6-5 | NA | TGTGCCAGCGGTCGAAGGGGGGGGAGCAATCAGCCCCAGCATTTT | CASGRRGGSNQPQHF
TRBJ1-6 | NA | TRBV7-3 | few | TGTGCCAGCAGCCGGTCAAATAATTCACCCCTCCACTTT | CASSRSNNSPLHF
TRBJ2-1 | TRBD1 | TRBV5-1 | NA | TGCGCCAGCGGACAGGGGGTATTGGATGAGCAGTTCTTC | CASGQGVLDEQFF
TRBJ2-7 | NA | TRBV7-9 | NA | TGTGCCAGCAGCTGGGACCCTGCCGACGAGCAGTACTTC | CASSWDPADEQYF
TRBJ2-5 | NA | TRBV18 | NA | TGTGCCAGCTCTACCCAAGGCAGGCCCCAGTACTTC | CASSTQGRPQYF
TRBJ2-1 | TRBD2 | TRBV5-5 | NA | TGTGCCAGCAGCTTGGGGCTAGCGGACTACAATGAGCAGTTCTTC | CASSLGLADYNEQFF
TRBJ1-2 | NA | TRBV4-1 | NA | TGCGCCAGCAGCCAAGATCTTACAGGGTCCTACGGCTACACCTTC | CASSQDLTGSYGYTF
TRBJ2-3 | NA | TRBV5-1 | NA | TGCGCCAGCAGCTTTGCAGCATTAACAGATACGCAGTATTTT | CASSFAALTDTQYF
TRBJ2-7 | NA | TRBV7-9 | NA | TGTGCCAGCAGGCAGAACTCCTACGAGCAGTACTTC | CASRQNSYEQYF
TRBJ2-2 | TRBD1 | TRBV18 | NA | TGTGCCAGCTCAAGGCGACAGGGGAACACCGGGGAGCTGTTTTTT | CASSRRQGNTGELFF
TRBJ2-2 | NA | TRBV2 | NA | TGTGCCAGCAGGGAGATAACCCAAGGGACCGGGGAGCTGTTTTTT | CASREITQGTGELFF
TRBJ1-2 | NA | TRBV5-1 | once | TGCGCCAGCAGCTTGTCGGGTTATGGCTACACCTTC | CASSLSGYGYTF
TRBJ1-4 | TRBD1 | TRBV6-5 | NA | TGTGCCAGCAGTTACTCCCTGGACAGGACTGAAAAACTGTTTTTT | CASSYSLDRTEKLFF
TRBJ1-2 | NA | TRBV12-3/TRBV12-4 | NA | TGTGCCAGCAGCTGGGACACTAACTATGGCTACACCTTC | CASSWDTNYGYTF
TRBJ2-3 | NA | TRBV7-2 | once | TGTGCCAGCAGCTCCCCACGGGAGCGAAAAGGGACAGATACGCAGTATTTT | CASSSPRERKGTDTQYF
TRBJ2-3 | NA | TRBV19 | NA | TGTGCCAGTAGTCCCCTTGGTCAGGGCAACACAGATACGCAGTATTTT | CASSPLGQGNTDTQYF
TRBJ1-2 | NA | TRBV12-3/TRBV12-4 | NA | TGTGCCAGCAGTCAGTCACAGAACTATGGCTACACCTTC | CASSQSQNYGYTF
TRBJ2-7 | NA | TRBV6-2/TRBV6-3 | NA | TGTGCCAGCAGTTACCTGAGACGCGAGCAGTACTTC | CASSYLRREQYF
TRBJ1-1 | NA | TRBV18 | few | TGTGCCAGCTCACCTTCGACAGTGAGGAACACTGAAGCTTTCTTT | CASSPSTVRNTEAFF
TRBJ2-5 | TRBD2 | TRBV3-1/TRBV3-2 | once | TGTGCCAGCAGCCACCCCGGGACTAGCGGGGGAGAGACCCAGTACTTC | CASSHPGTSGGETQYF
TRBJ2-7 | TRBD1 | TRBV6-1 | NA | TGTGCCAGCAGTGAACACGGACAGGTTTTCGAGCAGTACTTC | CASSEHGQVFEQYF
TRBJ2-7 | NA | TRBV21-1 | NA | TGTGCCAGCAGCAAGCCAGGGGCCCCCATCTACGAGCAGTACTTC | CASSKPGAPIYEQYF
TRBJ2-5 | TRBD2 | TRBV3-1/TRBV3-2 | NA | TGTGCCAGCAGCCACCGGGAGATACATCGGGGACTAGCGGGGGACCAAGAGACCCAGTACTTC | CASSHREIHRGLAGDQETQYF
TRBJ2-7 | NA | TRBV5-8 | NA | TGTGCCAGCAGCTTGCGGCAGGGGAAATACGAGCAGTACTTC | CASSLRQGKYEQYF
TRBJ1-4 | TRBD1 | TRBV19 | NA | TGTGCCAGTAGTATACGGGGACAGGGCTTGGAAAAACTGTTTTTT | CASSIRGQGLEKLFF
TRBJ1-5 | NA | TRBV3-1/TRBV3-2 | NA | TGTGCCAGCAGCCAGGGTTGGAATCAGCCCCAGCATTTT | CASSQGWNQPQHF
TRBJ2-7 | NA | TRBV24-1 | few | TGTGCCACCAGTCGAGAGGCTTCCTACGAGCAGTACTTC | CATSREASYEQYF
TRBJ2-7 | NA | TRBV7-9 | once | TGTGCCAGCAGCTTAGCGGGGACGAACGAGCAGTACTTC | CASSLAGTNEQYF
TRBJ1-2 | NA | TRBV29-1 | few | TGCAGCGTTGAGGAAGGGGCTAAGCGGGGCTACACCTTC | CSVEEGAKRGYTF
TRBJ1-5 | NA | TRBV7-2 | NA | TGTGCCAGCAGCTCGATGTCGGGACAGCCCCAGCATTTT | CASSSMSGQPQHF
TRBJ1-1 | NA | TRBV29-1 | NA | TGCAGCGTTGGTGGGGGGGCCCTGAACACTGAAGCTTTCTTT | CSVGGGALNTEAFF
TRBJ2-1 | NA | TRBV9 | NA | TGTGCCAGCAGCGCCCGGGACACATACAATGAGCAGTTCTTC | CASSARDTYNEQFF
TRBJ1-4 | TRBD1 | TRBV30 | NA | TGTGCCTGGGGGGACAGGGGGTTTGATGAAAAACTGTTTTTT | CAWGDRGFDEKLFF
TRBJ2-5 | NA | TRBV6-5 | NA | TGTGCCAGCAGTCCAGGCAGGCGGGAGACCCAGTACTTC | CASSPGRRETQYF
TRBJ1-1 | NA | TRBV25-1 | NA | TGTGCCAGCAGTGAATATGTCGGGACCACTGAAGCTTTCTTT | CASSEYVGTTEAFF
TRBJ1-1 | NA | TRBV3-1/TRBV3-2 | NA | TGTGCCAGCAGCCAAGGGCCCTACACTGAAGCTTTCTTT | CASSQGPYTEAFF
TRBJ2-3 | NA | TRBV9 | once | TGTGCCAGCAGCGTAGCAGGGACTCTACTCACAGATACGCAGTATTTT | CASSVAGTLLTDTQYF
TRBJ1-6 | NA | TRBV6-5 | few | TGTGCCAGCGGCTCCCTGGCGGAGCCCCTCCACTTT | CASGSLAEPLHF
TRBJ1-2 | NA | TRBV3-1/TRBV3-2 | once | TGTGCCAGCAGCCAAGATTCGGCCTCGAGGGGCTACACCTTC | CASSQDSASRGYTF
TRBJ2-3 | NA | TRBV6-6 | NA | TGTGCCAGCAGTTATCTCGGAGGAGATACGCAGTATTTT | CASSYLGGDTQYF
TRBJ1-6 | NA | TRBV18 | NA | TGTGCCAGCTCACGATCCGAAAAATATTCACCCCTCCACTTT | CASSRSEKYSPLHF